The present entry profiles one T cell receptor beta chain with its context. Trimming took 5 bases from V and 1 from J, leaving 9 bases between them. This CDR3 spans 14 amino acids. Per the germline V gene, CDR1 is MNHEY and CDR2 is SVGAGI. The data were taken from a study of shared clonotypes between healthy human individuals. The assay was immunoSEQ multiplex PCR, and TCRdb's table has in-frame clones only and misses some. The sample lists about 2 million clones; around 95% were seen once. The sequencing input was naive CD4+ T cells sorted from blood. Described subset: CD45RA+ positively selected. The chain has TRBV6-5 and TRBJ1-3; the D gene is possibly TRBD1 (5 bases). This receptor was identified in a man aged 18 to 30 in good health. The CDR3 nucleotides read TGTGCCAGCAGTCCCAGGGCGTCTGGAAACACCATATATTTT. It translates to CASSPRASGNTIYF.